This T cell receptor (beta chain) was observed in a study of T-cell memory formation after mild COVID-19. Study information: TCR clusters were mostly confined to one donor each.

In TCRdb, the 5' RACE reads were re-called with MiXCR into one record per CDR3 protein. The sample includes about 470,000 distinct CDR3 sequences, 18% seen only once; the top ten take 10% to 15%. V lost 0 bases and J 7 bases, leaving 10 bases between the germline ends. Germline assignment: CDR1 SGHRS and CDR2 YFSETQ. The CDR3 length is 13 residues. The sequencing sample was made of PBMCs or a T cell subset sorted from them (not recorded which). The TCR comes from an adult woman who had mild COVID-19 (a few samples of this study predate the infection). Cell type and time point are not known. J is TRBJ1-2 and V is TRBV5-1; D remains ambiguous. The CDR3 sequence is CASSLETRAGYTF. As DNA, the CDR3 is TGCGCCAGCAGCTTGGAGACGAGAGCTGGCTACACCTTC.